The 11 T cell receptor beta chains reported below all come from one sample, sequenced in a study of shared clonotypes between healthy human individuals. Naive-designated CD8 cells lacked CD45RO, were positively enriched for CCR7, and omitted terminally differentiated effector memory CD45RA+ cells. The assay was immunoSEQ multiplex PCR, and TCRdb's table has in-frame clones only and misses some. The sample lists approximately 810,000 clones; 85% to 95% were seen once. Material: naive CD8+ T cells sorted from blood. The origin of the receptors is a man aged 25 to 40 in good health.

This clone was picked up one time. This sample includes further DNA sequences coding for the same CDR3. The rearrangement joins TRBV11-2 to TRBJ2-3; the D is unclear. This CDR3 comprises 14 residues. The V gene lost 0 bases and the J gene lost 2 bases, with 6 bases spanning the gap. Germline V gene data show CDR1 as SGHAT and CDR2 as FQNNGV. The CDR3 region is CASSLDPYTDTQYF. CDR3 nucleotide sequence: TGTGCCAGCAGCTTAGATCCTTACACAGATACGCAGTATTTT.

V and J are TRBV5-1 and TRBJ2-5; tentatively, D is TRBD2 (5 bases). CDR1 and CDR2 (germline): SGHRS, YFSETQ. Trimming removed 4 bases from V and 1 base from J, with 14 bases in between. The CDR3 is 15 residues long. The CDR3 reads CASSPERARQETQYF. The CDR3 coding sequence is TGCGCCAGCAGCCCTGAGAGGGCCCGCCAAGAGACCCAGTACTTC.

This clone was seen once. V gene TRBV28 combines with J gene TRBJ2-1; 16 nucleotides match TRBD2. Germline CDR1 reads MDHEN; CDR2 reads SYDVKM. There are 15 residues in the CDR3. V shed 5 bases and J 8 bases; nucleotides not matched to a gene: 3. The CDR3 DNA reads as TGTGCCAGCAGTAGGGGACTAGCGGGAGGGGATGAGCAGTTCTTC. The encoded protein is CASSRGLAGGDEQFF.

The rearrangement links TRBV11-2 to TRBJ2-7, with D hard to call. Trimming took off 0 bases at V and 1 base at J, with 7 bases between the two ends. The CDR3 contains 14 residues. In germline, CDR1 is SGHAT, CDR2 FQNNGV. CDR3 region: CASSLDPLSYEQYF. The CDR3 DNA reads as TGTGCCAGCAGCTTAGATCCGTTGTCCTACGAGCAGTACTTC.

The V gene is TRBV27, the J gene TRBJ2-1; D is perhaps TRBD2 (6 bases). Germline V CDR1 and CDR2: MNHEY, SMNVEV (reference sequence). V gave up 10 bases and J gave up 4 bases, with 20 bases separating them. The CDR3 is made up of 15 amino acids. CDR3 sequence reads: CATHGGLTKYNEQFF. DNA for the CDR3: TGTGCCACCCACGGCGGACTAACAAAATACAATGAGCAGTTCTTC.

The rearrangement uses TRBV18 and TRBJ2-7; TRBD2 is a possible D gene (5 bases). V was cut by 5 bases and J by 2 bases, with 13 bases left in between. Germline loops: CDR1 KGHSH, CDR2 LQKENI. The CDR3 extends over 14 amino acids. CDR3 DNA: TGTGCCAGCTCAGACTACAGTGGCCCCTACGAGCAGTACTTC. As protein: CASSDYSGPYEQYF.

This clone has a single count. This chain uses TRBV7-2 with TRBJ2-3; D unclear. Trimming pared 7 bases from V and 0 bases from J, leaving 17 bases between. Germline V lookup: CDR1 SGHTA, CDR2 FQGNSA. The CDR3 length is 16 residues. The CDR3 DNA is TGTGCCAGCACCCCATGGCGTATAGCTAGCACAGATACGCAGTATTTT. Translated, it gives CASTPWRIASTDTQYF.

This rearrangement joins TRBV2 to TRBJ2-3; D ambiguous. This CDR3 spans 13 amino acids. V was trimmed by 1 base and J by 2 bases, leaving 4 bases between them. Germline CDR1 SNHLY, CDR2 FYNNEI. The CDR3 coding sequence is TGTGCCAGCAGTGAAGTGTCCACAGATACGCAGTATTTT. It specifies CASSEVSTDTQYF.

The CDR3 protein is CASSEAAINQPQHF. The CDR3 DNA reads TGTGCCAGCAGTGAAGCGGCCATAAATCAGCCCCAGCATTTT. V and J are TRBV6-1 and TRBJ1-5, with unresolved D. CDR1 is MNHNS and CDR2 is SASEGT in the germline V gene. The CDR3 runs 14 residues. The germline V and J ends were trimmed by 0 bases and 4 bases, with 7 bases remaining between them.

The rearrangement uses TRBV27 and TRBJ2-7; a possible D gene is TRBD1 (6 bases). This CDR3 spans 12 amino acids. V dropped 5 bases and J dropped 6 bases, with 11 bases sitting between them. CDR1 MNHEY and CDR2 SMNVEV come from the germline V gene (reference sequence). The DNA for the CDR3 is TGTGCCAGCAGTACAGGGTTTGGCGAGCAGTACTTC. It translates to CASSTGFGEQYF.

In this sample, this clone turned up a few times. This chain links TRBV9 with TRBJ1-1; D is unclear. This CDR3 region has 13 residues. V was clipped by 0 bases and J by 1 base, with 4 bases between them. The germline gives CDR1 SGDLS, CDR2 YYNGEE. In DNA, the CDR3 is TGTGCCAGCAGCGTAGCCCAGAACACTGAAGCTTTCTTT. Translated: CASSVAQNTEAFF.